This is a list of T cell receptor beta chains from one sample in a study of control samples from healthy donors and cancer patients. The data were produced by immunoSEQ multiplex PCR, yet TCRdb's version contains in-frame clones alone and is incomplete. The sample shows tens of thousands of clones, roughly 89% of them seen only once. The sequencing input was PBMCs. The receptors were sampled from a woman between 35 and 50 years old with lung cancer. Both conserved end residues are trimmed from each CDR3. The D gene is left open where the match is weak.

>TRBV5-1|TRBD1
ASSFEGADTEAF
>TRBV21-1|NA
ASSTTWGAGSYNEQF
>TRBV28|NA
ASSFWAEAF
>TRBV29-1|NA
SVSRGVIRGYT
>TRBV6-2/TRBV6-3|NA
ASSHGREQY
>TRBV2|NA
ASSVEGETQY
>TRBV3-1/TRBV3-2|TRBD1
ASSQDLTGGTEAF
>TRBV28|TRBD2
ASRLRDYEADTQY
>TRBV18|NA
ASSLGRGPNTEAF
>TRBV5-1|TRBD2
ASSLGKRGELSTDTQY
>TRBV7-6|NA
ASSSRGHHSGNTIY
>TRBV19|TRBD1
ASSSQRTGPAKNIQY
>TRBV5-8|NA
ASHSGLTNNEQF